The sequence of this TCR beta chain was determined in a study of T cells after somatic rescue of genetic block. Germline V gene sequence: CDR1 SGHTA, CDR2 FQGNSA. V was trimmed by 1 base and J by 1 base, leaving 5 bases between them. The CDR3 contains 14 residues. Assay: immunoSEQ multiplex PCR; the TCRdb copy retains only in-frame clones and omits some. Counted here are under 150,000 clones, about nine tenths occurring once; the ten biggest clones make up more than 1.4%. The sequenced sample was peripheral blood mononuclear cells (PBMCs). The receptor's source is a woman under 30. The chain employs TRBV7-2 and TRBJ1-5, with no clear D. The CDR3 nucleotides read TGTGCCAGCAGCTTAGGGCCGAGCAATCAGCCCCAGCATTTT. Protein: CASSLGPSNQPQHF.